The count of the clone carrying this T cell receptor beta chain is one. The CDR3 is 14 amino acids. Germline loops: CDR1 LGHNA, CDR2 YSLEER. With 1 base removed from V and 4 bases from J, the gap between germline ends came to 8 bases. The sample originates from a study of Ad26.COV2.S vaccination and SARS-CoV-2 variants. Specified treatment: around 19 received Ad26.COV2.S at low or high dose, single or two shots; a few received placebo; per-sample allocation not given. Day 63 after the first vaccine or placebo injection was the time point for sampling. This vaccine is an Ad26 vector that expresses the Wuhan-strain SARS-CoV-2 spike. Repertoires were generated with immunoSEQ multiplex PCR, while TCRdb's copy carries only in-frame clones and drops some. Of approximately 460,000 clones listed, 80% to 90% are singletons.

V gene TRBV4-3 combines with J gene TRBJ1-3, with D hard to call. The clonotype was recovered from a person aged 18-65 years who received the Ad26.COV2.S COVID-19 vaccine or a placebo. The specimen comprised peripheral blood, sampled in a trial of Ad26.COV2.S vaccine versus placebo. CDR3 sequence (DNA): TGCGCCAGCAGCCAAGTGGGAGGCGGAAACACCATATATTTT. Protein product: CASSQVGGGNTIYF.